The rows below give T cell receptor beta chains drawn from one sample of a study of blood T cells in healthy people across ages. One entry per CDR3 protein results from TCRdb running MiXCR on the 5' RACE reads. Of approximately 800,000 distinct CDR3 sequences listed, under 80% are singletons. Input material: blood. The origin of the receptors is a man aged 25-45 years in good health. CDR3s include the opening cysteine and the closing phenylalanine or tryptophan. The D gene is left open where the match is weak. Expanded clones are given a class, and other clones once, few, many or no size at all.

TRBJ2-5 | TRBV29-1 | . | TRBD2 | TGCAGCGGGGGGGGTTTTTGGGAGACCCAGTACTTC | CSGGGFWETQYF
TRBJ1-1 | TRBV12-3/TRBV12-4 | . | . | TGTGCCAGCAGTTTATACGGGGGGCGCAACACTAAAGCTTTCTTT | CASSLYGGRNTKAFF
TRBJ1-4 | TRBV14 | few | . | TGTGCCAGCAGCCTCTTACTGGCAACTAATGAAAAACTGTTTTTT | CASSLLLATNEKLFF
TRBJ2-5 | TRBV5-6 | few | . | TGTGCCAGCAGCTTCATCCTGAGGAGGGAGCAAGAGACCCAGTACTTC | CASSFILRREQETQYF
TRBJ2-1 | TRBV24-1 | . | . | TGTGCCACCAGTGATTTGTCACCGCCGGGGTCCAATGAGCAGTTCTTC | CATSDLSPPGSNEQFF
TRBJ2-1 | TRBV20-1 | . | TRBD1 | TGCAGTGCCCAGGGACAGGGGTTCTACAATGAGCAGTTCTTC | CSAQGQGFYNEQFF
TRBJ2-5 | TRBV6-1 | . | . | TGTGCCAGCAGTGAACTGTACTCAAGACAAGAGACCCAGTACTTC | CASSELYSRQETQYF
TRBJ1-2 | TRBV7-9 | . | . | TGTGCCAGCAGCCCAATGAGCAGGGGCTATGGCTACACCTTC | CASSPMSRGYGYTF
TRBJ2-1 | TRBV4-3 | . | TRBD2 | TGCGCCAGCAGCCAAGAGGCTAGCGGGTTGAATGAGCAGTTCTTC | CASSQEASGLNEQFF
TRBJ2-5 | TRBV4-1 | . | . | TGCGCCAGCAGCCCGGTATTCTCCCAAGAGACCCAGTACTTC | CASSPVFSQETQYF
TRBJ1-6 | TRBV20-1 | many | TRBD1 | TGCAGTGCTCCTGGACAGGCAGTATCAGAGGCCCTCCACTTT | CSAPGQAVSEALHF
TRBJ1-5 | TRBV28 | few | . | TGTGCCAGCAGTTTAACGGGGGCGAATCAGCCCCAGCATTTT | CASSLTGANQPQHF
TRBJ1-6 | TRBV29-1 | . | TRBD1 | TGCAGCGTTTCGGGAACAGGGGGCAATTCACCCCTCCACTTT | CSVSGTGGNSPLHF
TRBJ2-1 | TRBV20-1 | . | TRBD2 | TGCAGTGCTAGCAGGGGGACTAGCGGATACAATGAGCAGTTCTTC | CSASRGTSGYNEQFF
TRBJ2-1 | TRBV7-8 | once | TRBD2 | TGTGCCAGCAGCTCAACAGCGGGGTTCCCCTACAATGAGCAGTTCTTC | CASSSTAGFPYNEQFF
TRBJ2-7 | TRBV12-3/TRBV12-4 | . | TRBD2 | TGTGCCAGCAGTCGAAGCGGGGGCAGTTGGGAGCAGTACTTC | CASSRSGGSWEQYF
TRBJ1-2 | TRBV4-2 | . | . | TGTGCCAGCAGCCAAGAGGGGGAGGTCACCTTC | CASSQEGEVTF
TRBJ1-2 | TRBV3-1 | . | TRBD1 | TGTGCCAGCAGCAGGGGGCAGCGAGGCTACACCTTC | CASSRGQRGYTF
TRBJ2-1 | TRBV27 | . | . | TGTGCCAGCAGTTTGGCAAGGGGAGTTTCCTACAATGAGCAGTTCTTC | CASSLARGVSYNEQFF
TRBJ2-5 | TRBV10-3 | . | . | TGTGCCATCAGTGACTCGGACAACGTAGAGACCCAGTACTTC | CAISDSDNVETQYF